This entry features one TCR beta chain sequence. Its antigen is unidentified. These data belong to a study of cytomegalovirus exposure and HLA in healthy donors. Study conclusions and caveats: Follow-up analysis later connected one missense variant in DCLRE1C with trimming of TCR beta V- and J-genes. Upon later analysis, TCR association rates were observed to vary by HLA locus, being highest for DRB1 and lowest for HLA-C.

PCR was performed using 60 Vbeta and 13 Jbeta primers. This table comes from immunoSEQ multiplex PCR, and its TCRdb copy is limited to in-frame clones, with some not included. Here the sample spans some 200,000 clones, roughly 78% being singletons. In germline, CDR1 is MGHDK, CDR2 SYGVNS. Trimming took off 4 bases at V and 7 bases at J, with 13 bases between the two ends. CDR3 length equals 13 residues. The chain joins TRBV25-1 to TRBJ2-5, with D possibly TRBD1 on 6 matching bases. The TCR was taken from a boy aged 5-17 years in good health and CMV-seronegative. Material: PBMCs. CDR3 residues: CASSAGASGTQYF. Written as DNA, the CDR3 is TGTGCCAGCAGTGCAGGGGCAAGCGGGACCCAGTACTTC.